This TCR beta chain is drawn from a study of early T cells in non-severe SARS-CoV-2 infection. In the library, individual cDNA molecules carried attached unique molecular identifiers. TCRdb passed the 5' RACE reads through MiXCR, listing each CDR3 protein once. The data contain about 70,000 distinct CDR3 sequences, around 12% of them singletons. The V end lost 4 bases, the J end lost 7 bases, and 12 bases lay between the germline ends. This CDR3 comprises 12 residues. The germline CDR1 and CDR2 sequences are SGHNT and YYREEE (reference sequence). This clonotype has more than one count but fewer than ten.

The sequence came from an adult who was a healthcare worker with PCR-confirmed SARS-CoV-2 infection or an uninfected control (not recorded which). The donor label of this sample is uncertain. Sequences were derived from whole blood, sampled at baseline. The genes are TRBV5-4 and TRBJ2-7; D may be TRBD2 (6 bases). CDR3 loop: CASSARGVEQYF. In DNA, the CDR3 is TGTGCCAGCAGCGCGCGGGGAGTGGAGCAGTACTTC.